What follows is one TCR beta chain and its context. This clonotype was picked up a small number of times. Its binding antigen is unknown. It has no much larger one-base neighbor in the sample; base qualities were not kept. The library was built by means of 5' RACE. Sequencing relied on an Illumina HiSeq 2500. A second about 7 to 12 cycle PCR used a sample-barcoded 5' primer and a J-beta primer mix. A template-switch 5' adaptor carrying 12 random nucleotides introduced a unique molecular identifier onto each TCR beta cDNA molecule. At least 3 million CDR3-containing paired-end reads were obtained from each sample. The Mint cDNA synthesis kit, primed by a TRBC-specific oligonucleotide, was used to synthesize first-strand cDNA from all RNA. All cDNA was treated with uracil-DNA glycosylase and then went through a first 18-cycle PCR with the universal primers M1SS and BC2_uni_R. Per the source publication's procedure: For normalization, 1 million high-quality reads were randomly selected from each sample, with every read carrying a distinct molecular identifier. Instead of being binned into consensus sequences, reads with shared molecular identifiers were discarded. MiTCR, set to a Q25 quality threshold and the strictest error-elimination algorithm, was used for CDR3 identification, clonotype clustering and error correction. A nonparametric unseen species model with Euler transformation was used to estimate a lower bound on total TCR beta diversity. Using fastp at Q25 and MiXCR, TCRdb reprocessed the public reads and kept productive beta chains. Each CDR3 protein appears once, grouped with its most common genes and DNA. The V and J calls were determined by TCRdb, not by the authors. Within this sample are about 680,000 distinct CDR3 sequences, with approximately 50% of them counted one time only. Jointly, the top ten make up roughly 30% of the sample.

Donors were 40 or so systemically healthy Caucasian individuals from Russia aged roughly 6 to 90 years. Each donor gave roughly 11 milliliters of peripheral blood, drawn into EDTA-treated Vacutainer tubes. Ficoll-Paque density-gradient centrifugation was used to isolate PBMCs, with at least 6.5 million per sample. Total RNA was extracted from PBMCs with Trizol reagent, with at least 5.5 micrograms obtained per sample. The percentages of naive CD45RAhigh/CD27high T cells were determined by flow cytometry on a PBMC aliquot from every donor. This specimen belongs to a study of blood T cells in healthy people across ages (dated by TCRdb to 2013 to 2016). With respect to the entire study: In model experiments, template switching captured about one uniquely barcoded TCR beta cDNA molecule for every two T cells. To track age-related changes in TCR beta repertoire diversity, the study relied on deep sequencing normalized with unique cDNA molecular identifiers. Two additional independent replicas of 1 million unique cDNA reads from the same blood draw were analyzed for two donors (one aged 18 to 30 and one aged 80 or older). Donors of different ages were randomly distributed across sequencing lanes to avoid experimental bias. The donors were divided into four age groups: young (average around 15 years), middle-aged (roughly 40), aged (approximately 62) and long-lived (about 90). The research as a whole found: Observed TCR beta diversity correlated strongly with the percentage of naive T cells measured by flow cytometry. Observed TCR beta diversity per million T cells fell roughly linearly with age, and a significant reduction was already apparent by age around 40. Because the CMV infection status of the donors was unknown, age-related changes in expanded clonotypes may potentially have been confounded. Compared with the aged group, the long-lived group had more naive CD4+ T cells, fewer expanded clones and increased TCR diversity, a pattern suggesting age selection. Estimates of total diversity based on one million sequenced T cells were regarded as lower bounds and as underestimates. Because profiling used bulk unsorted PBMCs, naive and antigen-experienced compartments could not be compared conclusively.

V was cut back by 3 bases and J by 10 bases, leaving a gap of 13 bases between them. The CDR3 measures 13 amino acids from cysteine to phenylalanine. Left in the record is the CDR3 DNA by itself, 39 bases read in frame from the first base. CDR1 and CDR2, looked up from the germline V gene, are LGHNA and YSLEER. This TCR came from a woman aged 55-69 years in good health. The sequencing input was blood. The sequence joins TRBV4-3 to TRBJ2-4, with the D gene uncertain. The CDR3 is CASSQDGGRIQYF. The bases read TGCGCCAGCAGCCAGGATGGTGGCCGTATTCAGTACTTC.